A selection of T cell receptor beta chains follows, all from one sample in a study of CXCR3-negative and CXCR3-positive naive CD8 T cells. No DNA is given; TCRdb re-called the 5' RACE reads and lists each CDR3 protein once. The sample totals about 130,000 distinct CDR3 sequences. Specimen: naive CXCR3+ CD8+ T cells from blood. The receptors here all came from a human donor in good health. Some clones in this sample may be carry-over from other donors' samples. The CDR3 runs from the conserved cysteine through the conserved F or W.

j_gene: TRBJ2-5; v_gene: TRBV7-2; CDR3aa: CASSLLGGTGETQYF
j_gene: TRBJ2-1; v_gene: TRBV7-9; CDR3aa: CASSFVQGAMDEQFF
j_gene: TRBJ2-5; v_gene: TRBV28; CDR3aa: CASSFRTSGQETQYF
j_gene: TRBJ1-2; v_gene: TRBV6-5; CDR3aa: CASSSLQGDYTF
j_gene: TRBJ1-2; v_gene: TRBV10-1; CDR3aa: CASSSDRDYGYTF
j_gene: TRBJ1-6; v_gene: TRBV28; CDR3aa: CASRQGYSPLHF
j_gene: TRBJ1-4; v_gene: TRBV28; CDR3aa: CASSLGQSPSATNEKLFF
j_gene: TRBJ2-5; v_gene: TRBV7-9; CDR3aa: CASSLVLPQETQYF
j_gene: TRBJ2-2; v_gene: TRBV28; CDR3aa: CASKGSGELFF
j_gene: TRBJ1-2; v_gene: TRBV7-3; CDR3aa: CASSLTRPANYGYTF
j_gene: TRBJ2-6; v_gene: TRBV25-1; CDR3aa: CASSEWAASSGANVLTF
j_gene: TRBJ2-1; v_gene: TRBV20-1; CDR3aa: CSAITHTRVSYNEQFF
j_gene: TRBJ2-1; v_gene: TRBV5-1; CDR3aa: CASSLASWRGLHNEQFF
j_gene: TRBJ2-7; v_gene: TRBV5-1; CDR3aa: CASSSEGRTTEQYF
j_gene: TRBJ1-2; v_gene: TRBV7-9; CDR3aa: CASSLLDWGGYTF
j_gene: TRBJ2-5; v_gene: TRBV5-1; CDR3aa: CASSSGTFQETQYF
j_gene: TRBJ2-7; v_gene: TRBV5-1; CDR3aa: CASSEGRSLPADEQYF